This T cell receptor (beta chain) was identified in a study of shared clonotypes between healthy human individuals. Study results and caveats: Rarefaction showed sorted-subset sequencing was incomplete despite large depth.

The germline V and J ends were trimmed by 10 bases and 6 bases, with 15 bases remaining between them. The germline V gene has CDR1 MNHNY and CDR2 SVGAGI (reference sequence). This CDR3 is 12 amino acids long. As concerns this clone: Its target is unknown.

The repertoire was sequenced with immunoSEQ multiplex PCR; TCRdb's copy has only in-frame clones and lacks some. This table holds 600,000 to 750,000 clones, roughly 72% found once. Source material: memory CD4+ T cells sorted from blood. Subset of the sample: CD45RA-negative fraction. The chain employs TRBV6-6 and TRBJ1-2; no firm D call. This TCR came from a woman in her twenties or thirties in good health. The CDR3 protein is CATSPREDGYTF. CDR3 in DNA: TGTGCCACCTCGCCAAGGGAAGATGGCTACACCTTC.